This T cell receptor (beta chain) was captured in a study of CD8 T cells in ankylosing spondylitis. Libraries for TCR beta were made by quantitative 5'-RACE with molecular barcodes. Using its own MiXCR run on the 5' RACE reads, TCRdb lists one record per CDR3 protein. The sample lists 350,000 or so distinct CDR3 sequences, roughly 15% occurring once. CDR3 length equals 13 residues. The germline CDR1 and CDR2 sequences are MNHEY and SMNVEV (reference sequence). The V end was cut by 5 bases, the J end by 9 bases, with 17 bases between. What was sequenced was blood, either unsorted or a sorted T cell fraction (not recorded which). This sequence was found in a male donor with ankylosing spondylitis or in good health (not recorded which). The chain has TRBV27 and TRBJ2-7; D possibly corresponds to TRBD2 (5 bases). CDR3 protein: CASSQSGIRGQYF. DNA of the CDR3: TGTGCCAGCAGTCAGTCCGGTATACGGGGGCAGTACTTC.